The entry below describes one TCR beta chain. These data belong to a study of sequential checkpoint blockade in melanoma. Study information: First-line arms were nivolumab then ipilimumab, or the reverse, randomized 1:1. Both treatment sequences were followed by maintenance nivolumab.

With 0 bases removed from V and 4 bases from J, the gap between germline ends came to 22 bases. This CDR3 is built from 19 residues. Germline V gives CDR1 MNHEY, CDR2 SMNVEV (reference sequence). TCRdb keeps only in-frame clones here, not all; method: immunoSEQ multiplex PCR. The data show 35,000 to 45,000 clones, roughly 84% seen once. Treatment described: randomized to nivolumab then ipilimumab (arm A) or the reverse (arm B). DNA-damaging chemotherapy had not been given to any patient beforehand. Sorted cells were live CD3+CD8+, lacking CD19 and CD56, from PBMCs. The sample in question was CD8+ T cells sorted from blood (inferred from file names), obtained from a patient given nivolumab and ipilimumab in sequence. The TCR comes from a human donor with melanoma. The rearrangement uses TRBV27 and TRBJ2-1; D is unresolved. In DNA form, the CDR3 reads TGTGCCAGCAGTTTATCCACAGTGCTTCCCCCAGGCCTATACAATGAGCAGTTCTTC. This gives the protein CASSLSTVLPPGLYNEQFF.